The rows below give T cell receptor beta chains drawn from one sample of a study of post-analysis software for immune sequencing data. Each CDR3 protein gets one entry after TCRdb re-called the PCR reads with MiXCR. The sample records hundreds of thousands of distinct CDR3 sequences, roughly 27% being singletons. What was sequenced was blood. Receptors originate from a girl between 10 and 17 years old with multiple sclerosis. Each CDR3 is given without its conserved first and last residue. Fields, in order: V gene, clone size, J gene, CDR3 protein. The size entry is marked missing in some rows and otherwise reads once, few, many or a size class.

>TRBV7-2|few|TRBJ2-5
ASSPRRDSRWYQETQY
>TRBV7-2|-|TRBJ1-2
APGGGQVYT
>TRBV29-1|few|TRBJ2-1
SVARGTSGGETQF
>TRBV7-2|many|TRBJ2-7
ASSLGTSGGEQY
>TRBV4-1|-|TRBJ2-5
ASSARGSQRGEVTQY
>TRBV7-6|many|TRBJ2-5
ASRGAGGKETQY
>TRBV4-3|-|TRBJ2-7
ASSQGRGATYEQY
>TRBV15|-|TRBJ1-2
ATSRTGGYT
>TRBV7-2|few|TRBJ2-3
ASSQPQADTQY
>TRBV29-1|few|TRBJ2-5
SARGASGQETQY
>TRBV11-2|-|TRBJ1-1
ASSLFVTEAF
>TRBV29-1|-|TRBJ1-1
SVGVARDTEAF
>TRBV12-3/TRBV12-4|many|TRBJ2-1
ASSSAAGWGEQF
>TRBV25-1|-|TRBJ2-3
ASRGTGTGIDTQY
>TRBV5-8|few|TRBJ2-3
ASSWGFSDTQY
>TRBV3-1|-|TRBJ1-4
ASSETGGANEKLF